The 24 T cell receptor beta chains presented below share a single source sample, sequenced in a study of beta chain features in type 1 diabetes. Overall study results and limits: Type 1 diabetes patients showed a moderate but significant shortening of TCRB CDR3s in all four CD4+ subsets.

The study reverse transcribed the entire isolated RNA, so it sequenced expressed TCRB transcripts. Only in-frame clones appear in the TCRdb table, and some are missing; sequencing was by immunoSEQ multiplex PCR. The sample holds about 260,000 clones, 24% seen once. For these TCRs, the target antigens are not known. The sequenced material came from naive CD4+ T cells from blood. The receptors here all came from a woman in her 30s with type 1 diabetes.

There are a few counts of this clone. This chain uses TRBV29-1 with TRBJ2-1; TRBD1 matches at 10 bases. Germline CDR1 SQVTM, CDR2 ANQGSEA. J lost 8 bases, V lost 4 bases, and 8 bases had no gene match. The CDR3 consists of 14 residues. CDR3 bases: TGCAGCGTTGGAAGAGACAGGGGGCGGGATGAGCAGTTCTTC. Its protein product is CSVGRDRGRDEQFF.

Only a few counts were recorded for this clone. The chain couples TRBV7-9 to TRBJ1-1; 8 nucleotides align to TRBD1. J was trimmed by 4 bases and V by 5 bases; bases with no gene match: 6. The CDR3 loop spans 14 amino acids. CDR1 and CDR2 from the germline V gene are SEHNR and FQNEAQ (reference sequence). The CDR3 is CASSRRGQATEAFF. CDR3 DNA: TGTGCCAGCAGCCGACGGGGACAGGCCACTGAAGCTTTCTTT.

This clone has a handful of counts. This chain connects TRBV28 to TRBJ2-7; TRBD1 aligns across 11 bases. The length of the CDR3 is 15 residues. Germline V gives CDR1 MDHEN, CDR2 SYDVKM. With 6 bases clipped from V and 4 bases from J, the junction kept 8 bases outside the gene matches. CDR3 in amino acids: CASRPQGTGGYEQYF. The CDR3 nucleotides are TGTGCCAGCAGGCCCCAGGGGACAGGGGGGTACGAGCAGTACTTC.

The sample holds a few counts of this clone. This chain connects TRBV28 to TRBJ2-7; the match to TRBD1 covers 9 bases. CDR3 length: 15 amino acids. Unmatched junction bases numbered 12, after V lost 9 bases and J lost 3 bases. Germline loops: CDR1 MDHEN, CDR2 SYDVKM. CDR3 DNA: TGTGCCAGTGTTACAGGGGGCGGATCACGCTACGAGCAGTACTTC. Translating gives CASVTGGGSRYEQYF.

This chain connects TRBV18 to TRBJ1-1; 7 bases map to TRBD1. This CDR3 spans 14 amino acids. Germline V gene lookup returns CDR1 KGHSH and CDR2 LQKENI. The ends lost 6 bases at V and 5 bases at J; junction bases unmatched: 9. CDR3 sequence (DNA): TGTGCCAGCTCGACAGGGTTGCTGGGGACTGAAGCTTTCTTT. Its translation is CASSTGLLGTEAFF.

This clone came up a few times. The J gene is TRBJ2-3, the V gene TRBV5-1, with D unclear. With 1 base removed from V and 5 bases from J, the gap between germline ends came to 5 bases. The germline CDR1 and CDR2 sequences are SGHRS and YFSETQ. This CDR3 spans 12 amino acids. The CDR3 sequence is CASSLQLDTQYF. For the CDR3, the DNA is TGCGCCAGCAGCTTGCAGTTAGATACGCAGTATTTT.

This clone was counted between two and nine times. The sample has other DNA sequences that encode this CDR3 too. The J gene is TRBJ1-2, the V gene TRBV29-1; possible D gene TRBD1, 5 bases. Trimming took 6 bases from V and 4 from J, leaving 12 bases between them. Looked up from germline, CDR1 is SQVTM and CDR2 is ANQGSEA. CDR3 size: 12 residues. The CDR3 protein is CSVGEGSYGYTF. CDR3 DNA: TGCAGCGTGGGGGAGGGCTCCTATGGCTACACCTTC.

The rearrangement links TRBV20-1 to TRBJ1-1; 7 bases are shared with TRBD1. The CDR3 runs 11 residues. Germline lookup yields CDR1 DFQATT and CDR2 SNEGSKA (reference sequence). Trimming took 5 bases from V and 8 from J; bases not matched to a gene: 5. CDR3 DNA: TGCAGTGCTGGCGGGACAGCCGAAGCTTTCTTT. Translation gives CSAGGTAEAFF.

The rearrangement joins TRBV9 to TRBJ2-1; perhaps TRBD2 as D (6 bases). The germline CDR1 and CDR2 sequences are SGDLS and YYNGEE. Trimming removed 4 bases from V and 3 bases from J, with 17 bases in between. This CDR3 contains 16 residues. CDR3 nucleotides: TGTGCCAGCAGCAAAGCGGCTAGCGCATTCTACAATGAGCAGTTCTTC. Residues: CASSKAASAFYNEQFF.

The chain carries TRBV19 and TRBJ2-7, with 13 nucleotides matching TRBD2. The germline V gene has CDR1 LNHDA and CDR2 SQIVND (reference sequence). V shed 5 bases and J 7 bases; nucleotides not matched to a gene: 8. The CDR3 extends over 15 amino acids. The CDR3 loop is CASSVTSGRAGEQYF. The CDR3 DNA follows: TGTGCCAGTAGTGTAACTAGCGGGAGGGCCGGAGAGCAGTACTTC.

This clone showed up just a few times. Other DNA sequences from this sample encode an identical CDR3 as well. The V and J genes are TRBV5-1 and TRBJ2-1; D is uncertain. Germline lookup yields CDR1 SGHRS and CDR2 YFSETQ. Trimming removed 0 bases at V and 4 bases at J, with 5 bases between. The CDR3 consists of 13 residues. CDR3 sequence reads: CASSLGQYNEQFF. In nucleotides, the CDR3 is TGCGCCAGCAGCTTGGGGCAGTACAATGAGCAGTTCTTC.

A few counts support this clone. The chain combines TRBV5-6 with TRBJ2-2, with 8 bases matching TRBD1. Germline V lookup: CDR1 SGHDT, CDR2 YYEEEE. V gave up 3 bases and J gave up 1 base; unmatched junction bases: 5. The CDR3 extends over 16 amino acids. The chain's CDR3 is CASSWLDRVNTGELFF. DNA for the CDR3: TGTGCCAGCAGCTGGCTGGACAGGGTGAACACCGGGGAGCTGTTTTTT. The complete variable domain, with remaining parts taken from reference TRBV5-6 and TRBJ2-2, reads DAGVTQSPTHLIKTRGQQVTLRCSPKSGHDTVSWYQQALGQGPQFIFQYYEEEERQRGNFPDRFSGHQFPNYSSELNVNALLLGDSALYLCASSWLDRVNTGELFFGEGSRLTVL.

The chain is built from TRBV7-3 and TRBJ1-2; TRBD1 agrees at 8 bases. Germline-derived CDR1 and CDR2 are SGHTA and FQGTGA. This CDR3 has 14 amino acids. V trimming: 5 bases; J trimming: 7 bases; junction bases outside the gene matches: 9. The CDR3 DNA is TGTGCCAGCAGCGTTACAGGGGGTGCCTCTGGCTACACCTTC. Protein: CASSVTGGASGYTF.

The rearrangement uses TRBV5-1 and TRBJ2-2; 8 bases are a match to TRBD2. Germline-derived CDR1 and CDR2 are SGHRS and YFSETQ. The trim removed 4 bases at V and 7 bases at J, leaving 12 bases unmatched. This CDR3 is 16 amino acids long. The CDR3 loop is CASSVLGSGRNGELFF. The CDR3 coding sequence is TGCGCCAGCAGCGTCCTGGGCAGCGGGAGAAACGGGGAGCTGTTTTTT.

This clone has just a few counts. V usage is TRBV5-1 and J usage is TRBJ2-1; TRBD2 aligns across 7 bases. The CDR3 runs 15 residues. Germline-derived CDR1 and CDR2 are SGHRS and YFSETQ. With V trimmed by 4 bases and J by 4 bases, 8 bases remained unmatched. The CDR3 sequence is CASSIGLGGYNEQFF. The CDR3 DNA reads TGCGCCAGCAGCATAGGACTAGGAGGGTACAATGAGCAGTTCTTC.

With regard to this clone: This CDR3 is also generated by other DNA sequences in the sample. This chain links TRBV18 with TRBJ1-5; 8 positions match TRBD1. Germline V gives CDR1 KGHSH, CDR2 LQKENI. After removal of 3 bases from V and 2 bases from J, the junction contained 3 bases not matched to a gene. The CDR3 contains 15 residues. CDR3 nucleotides: TGTGCCAGCTCACCCGGACAGGGAGGCAATCAGCCCCAGCATTTT. Encoded protein: CASSPGQGGNQPQHF. Complete variable domain (other parts from reference TRBV18 and TRBJ1-5): NAGVMQNPRHLVRRRGQEARLRCSPMKGHSHVYWYRQLPEEGLKFMVYLQKENIIDESGMPKERFSAEFPKEGPSILRIQQVVRGDSAAYFCASSPGQGGNQPQHFGDGTRLSIL.

The chain joins TRBV7-2 to TRBJ1-5, with 8 bases fitting TRBD1. With 1 base clipped from V and 8 bases from J, the junction kept 7 bases outside the gene matches. The length of the CDR3 is 15 residues. Looked up from germline, CDR1 is SGHTA and CDR2 is FQGNSA. The CDR3 here is CASSLDRTGQKPQHF. Written as DNA, the CDR3 is TGTGCCAGCAGCTTAGACCGGACAGGGCAAAAGCCCCAGCATTTT. The full variable domain, completed using reference TRBV7-2 and TRBJ1-5, is GAGVSQSPSNKVTEKGKDVELRCDPISGHTALYWYRQSLGQGLEFLIYFQGNSAPDKSGLPSDRFSAERTGGSVSTLTIQRTQQEDSAVYLCASSLDRTGQKPQHFGDGTRLSIL.

This clone was counted only a few times. This rearrangement joins TRBV19 to TRBJ1-3; tentative D call: TRBD1 (5 bases). The CDR3 consists of 14 residues. Trimming took off 7 bases at V and 0 bases at J, with 10 bases between the two ends. The germline gives CDR1 LNHDA, CDR2 SQIVND (reference sequence). The CDR3 DNA is TGTGCCAGTACTTTGGGGGGCTCTGGAAACACCATATATTTT. Translating gives CASTLGGSGNTIYF.

The chain links TRBV9 to TRBJ1-2; 10 positions agree with TRBD1. The CDR3 loop spans 15 amino acids. The J segment lost 6 bases and the V segment lost 3 bases, leaving 8 bases of the junction unmatched. Germline V gene data show CDR1 as SGDLS and CDR2 as YYNGEE. CDR3 in amino acids: CASSGGTGEPDGYTF. Written as DNA, the CDR3 is TGTGCCAGCAGCGGGGGGACAGGGGAACCCGATGGCTACACCTTC.

This clone has a handful of counts. V usage is TRBV30 and J usage is TRBJ2-7; D might be TRBD2 (6 bases). V lost 4 bases and J 0 bases, leaving 16 bases between the germline ends. Germline V CDR1 and CDR2: GTSNPN, SVGIG (reference sequence). The CDR3 has 15 amino acids. In DNA, the CDR3 is TGTGCCTGGAAGGTGCGGGATACCCTCTCCTACGAGCAGTACTTC. Its translation is CAWKVRDTLSYEQYF.

This clone has more than one count but fewer than ten. V gene TRBV13 combines with J gene TRBJ1-1; TRBD1 matches at 7 bases. Unmatched junction bases numbered 12, after V lost 5 bases and J lost 12 bases. Per germline, CDR1 PRHDT and CDR2 FYEKMQ (reference sequence). The CDR3 has 13 amino acids. The CDR3 is CASSTGQAALTFF. In DNA form, the CDR3 reads TGTGCCAGCAGCACCGGACAGGCGGCGTTAACTTTCTTT.

The chain joins TRBV5-4 to TRBJ2-3; perhaps TRBD2 as D (6 bases). Germline CDR1 and CDR2: SGHNT and YYREEE (reference sequence). This CDR3 has 14 residues. Trimming took off 2 bases at V and 0 bases at J, with 7 bases between the two ends. This CDR3 is CASSLGTSTDTQYF. In DNA, the CDR3 is TGTGCCAGCAGCTTAGGGACTAGCACAGATACGCAGTATTTT. The variable domain in full, with the rest retrieved from reference TRBV5-4 and TRBJ2-3, is ETGVTQSPTHLIKTRGQQVTLRCSSQSGHNTVSWYQQALGQGPQFIFQYYREEENGRGNFPPRFSGLQFPNYSSELNVNALELDDSALYLCASSLGTSTDTQYFGPGTRLTVL.

The chain combines TRBV30 with TRBJ1-3, with TRBD1 as a possible D gene (6 bases). There are 14 residues in the CDR3. Looked up from germline, CDR1 is GTSNPN and CDR2 is SVGIG (reference sequence). Trimming left V 5 bases short and J 7 bases short, with 18 bases between. The CDR3 DNA sequence: TGTGCCTGGTCCCCACAGGGAACAAGGAACACCATATATTTT. It is translated as CAWSPQGTRNTIYF.

The rearrangement uses TRBV6-4 and TRBJ2-5, with 10 bases lining up with TRBD1. Germline values: CDR1 MRHNA, CDR2 SNTAGT. The CDR3 is 15 amino acids. V lost 6 bases, J lost 1 base, and 5 bases stayed unmatched. CDR3 coding DNA: TGTGCCAGCAGCAGGACAGGGGGACGCCAAGAGACCCAGTACTTC. Translation: CASSRTGGRQETQYF.